The 21 T cell receptor beta chains below come from one sample, sequenced in a study of cytomegalovirus exposure and HLA in healthy donors. PCR amplification relied on 60 Vbeta primers (plus 13 Jbeta primers). Clones were read by immunoSEQ multiplex PCR, and TCRdb kept only the in-frame ones, dropping some. The table includes about 140,000 clones, roughly 80% detected once. The sample comprised PBMCs. The receptors originated from a man aged 40-49 years in good health and CMV-seronegative.

This clone was recorded once. The chain uses TRBV19 and TRBJ1-1, with D hard to call. The V gene's germline CDR1 is LNHDA and CDR2 SQIVND (reference sequence). V was pared by 2 bases and J by 6 bases, with 16 bases between. CDR3 length: 15 amino acids. CDR3 amino acids: CASSIMREPWAEAFF. In DNA form, the CDR3 reads TGTGCCAGTAGTATAATGAGGGAACCTTGGGCTGAAGCTTTCTTT.

This rearrangement joins TRBV2 to TRBJ1-2; D gene unclear. The germline V gene encodes CDR1 SNHLY and CDR2 FYNNEI. The CDR3 has 14 residues. V was cut by 7 bases and J by 4 bases, with 16 bases left in between. CDR3 protein: CASTVGPVSYGYTF. CDR3 DNA: TGTGCCAGCACGGTTGGGCCCGTCTCCTATGGCTACACCTTC.

In this sample, this clone turned up once. The chain couples TRBV21-1 to TRBJ2-7; whether TRBD2, the table's D call, matches the DNA was not checked. TRBV21-1 is recorded as a pseudogene. This CDR3 is 15 amino acids long. For the CDR3, the DNA is TGTGCCAGCAGCAAAGCGGGGGAATGGGGAGGTGAGCAGTACTTC. Encoded protein: CASSKAGEWGGEQYF.

This rearrangement joins TRBV19 to TRBJ1-5, with 10 bases that match TRBD1. Germline V CDR1 and CDR2: LNHDA, SQIVND (reference sequence). The CDR3 contains 19 residues. After removal of 4 bases from V and 1 base from J, the junction contained 13 bases not matched to a gene. Here the CDR3 reads CASSTSGQGTFQSNQPQHF. The CDR3 DNA sequence: TGTGCCAGTAGTACCTCGGGACAGGGGACCTTTCAGAGCAATCAGCCCCAGCATTTT.

This rearrangement joins TRBV13 to TRBJ2-1, with 7 bases matching TRBD2. The CDR3 is made up of 15 amino acids. V trimming: 4 bases; J trimming: 5 bases; junction bases outside the gene matches: 8. Germline assignment: CDR1 PRHDT and CDR2 FYEKMQ (reference sequence). CDR3 bases: TGTGCCAGCAGCTCCACGGGACTACCGGACAATGAGCAGTTCTTC. It specifies CASSSTGLPDNEQFF.

The chain joins TRBV6-5 to TRBJ2-7, with D hard to call. This CDR3 spans 14 amino acids. V dropped 0 bases and J dropped 0 bases, with 6 bases sitting between them. CDR1 is MNHEY, CDR2 SVGAGI, per germline. DNA for the CDR3: TGTGCCAGCAGTTACTCTGCAGGCTCCTACGAGCAGTACTTC. Translation: CASSYSAGSYEQYF.

The J gene is TRBJ2-7, the V gene TRBV27; D gene ambiguous. The CDR3 loop spans 15 amino acids. Trimming removed 1 base at V and 0 bases at J, with 10 bases between. The germline gives CDR1 MNHEY, CDR2 SMNVEV (reference sequence). The chain's CDR3 is CASSLYRRSSYEQYF. The DNA for the CDR3 is TGTGCCAGCAGTTTATACAGACGTAGCTCCTACGAGCAGTACTTC.

V is TRBV6-5 and J is TRBJ1-1; D gene uncertain. Germline CDR1 reads MNHEY; CDR2 reads SVGAGI. Trimming shortened V by 2 bases and J by 6 bases, and 10 bases separated the two germline ends. This CDR3 region has 13 residues. The CDR3 DNA is TGTGCCAGCAGTTACGAGCTCGGGGCTGAAGCTTTCTTT. This gives the protein CASSYELGAEAFF.

This chain links TRBV4-2 with TRBJ1-2; D ambiguous. Per germline, CDR1 LGHNA and CDR2 YNFKEQ. The V and J ends lost 0 bases and 0 bases respectively, with 8 bases between them. The CDR3 contains 15 residues. The chain's CDR3 is CASSQEADPNYGYTF. CDR3 nucleotide sequence: TGTGCCAGCAGCCAAGAGGCAGATCCTAACTATGGCTACACCTTC.

This chain links TRBV5-1 with TRBJ2-6; 12 positions match TRBD2. This CDR3 is built from 19 residues. In germline, CDR1 is SGHRS, CDR2 YFSETQ. The V gene end was trimmed by 6 bases and the J gene end by 0 bases; junction bases not matched to a gene: 10. The CDR3 here is CASTETLAGGNSGANVLTF. The CDR3 nucleotides read TGCGCCAGCACCGAAACACTAGCGGGGGGCAACTCTGGGGCCAACGTCCTGACTTTC.

The chain employs TRBV5-1 and TRBJ1-1; D might be TRBD1 (5 bases). Per the germline V gene, CDR1 is SGHRS and CDR2 is YFSETQ. V was trimmed by 6 bases and J by 0 bases, leaving 12 bases between them. The CDR3 length is 14 residues. The CDR3 loop is CASTTGGLNTEAFF. CDR3 DNA: TGCGCCAGCACAACGGGGGGATTGAACACTGAAGCTTTCTTT. The whole variable domain, remainder taken from reference TRBV5-1 and TRBJ1-1, is KAGVTQTPRYLIKTRGQQVTLSCSPISGHRSVSWYQQTPGQGLQFLFEYFSETQRNKGNFPGRFSGRQFSNSRSEMNVSTLELGDSALYLCASTTGGLNTEAFFGQGTRLTVV.

Only one count was recorded for this clone. J is TRBJ2-5 and V is TRBV4-1; 7 bases are shared with TRBD2. Trimming at V came to 4 bases and at J to 5 bases, leaving 16 bases not matched to a gene. The CDR3 extends over 17 amino acids. In germline, CDR1 is MGHRA, CDR2 YSYEKL. As DNA, the CDR3 is TGCGCCAGCAGCCCTCCCCCCTCGAGCGGGGTAGACGAGACCCAGTACTTC. This codes for CASSPPPSSGVDETQYF.

The CDR3: CASSSYRDSSNQPQHF. The CDR3 DNA reads TGTGCCAGTAGTAGTTACCGGGACAGTAGCAATCAGCCCCAGCATTTT. The rearrangement links TRBV19 to TRBJ1-5; 7 bases map to TRBD1. Germline V gives CDR1 LNHDA, CDR2 SQIVND (reference sequence). V lost 4 bases to trimming and J lost 0 bases; unmatched junction nucleotides: 6. The CDR3 runs 16 residues.

This clone was recorded a few times. The chain carries TRBV7-6 and TRBJ1-2; unclear D gene. The CDR3 loop spans 13 amino acids. Germline V gene sequence: CDR1 SGHVS, CDR2 FNYEAQ. Trimming stripped 1 base from V and 4 bases from J, with 7 bases between. Written as DNA, the CDR3 is TGTGCCAGCAGCTTAGAACAGCCCTATGGCTACACCTTC. Translation gives CASSLEQPYGYTF.

This rearrangement joins TRBV30 to TRBJ2-7; 8 bases are a match to TRBD1. Germline CDR1 GTSNPN, CDR2 SVGIG (reference sequence). This CDR3 is built from 13 residues. The J segment lost 4 bases and the V segment lost 7 bases, leaving 9 bases of the junction unmatched. The CDR3 nucleotides read TGTGCCTTCCTCGGACAGGGAAAATACGAGCAGTACTTC. Its translation: CAFLGQGKYEQYF.

This clone turned up a few times. The chain recombines TRBV13 with TRBJ2-7, with D perhaps TRBD2 (5 bases). The V end was cut by 5 bases, the J end by 0 bases, with 17 bases between. From germline, CDR1 is PRHDT and CDR2 FYEKMQ (reference sequence). CDR3 length equals 16 residues. The CDR3 loop is CASSQGLRTSSYEQYF. The CDR3 region has the DNA TGTGCCAGCAGCCAAGGACTCCGGACGAGCTCCTACGAGCAGTACTTC.

This clone was counted only a few times. The chain combines TRBV5-1 with TRBJ2-7; TRBD1 agrees at 10 bases. The CDR3 extends over 14 amino acids. J was trimmed by 5 bases and V by 4 bases; bases with no gene match: 6. CDR1 and CDR2 (germline): SGHRS, YFSETQ. The CDR3, as DNA: TGCGCCAGCAGCCACGGGACAGGGGTCAACGAGCAGTACTTC. Translating gives CASSHGTGVNEQYF.

This clone came up once. The CDR3 spells CASKQPGHYTEAFF. CDR3 DNA sequence: TGTGCCAGTAAGCAACCGGGACATTACACTGAAGCTTTCTTT. V is TRBV19 and J is TRBJ1-1; D might be TRBD1 (6 bases). Trimming took 7 bases from V and 3 from J, leaving 15 bases between them. The CDR3 sequence is 14 residues long. The germline gives CDR1 LNHDA, CDR2 SQIVND (reference sequence).

The chain carries TRBV5-5 and TRBJ2-6, with 10 bases fitting TRBD1. This CDR3 is built from 17 residues. CDR1 and CDR2 from the germline V gene are SGHKS and YYEKEE (reference sequence). Trimming took 4 bases from V and 1 from J; bases not matched to a gene: 5. For the CDR3, the DNA is TGTGCCAGCAGCAGACAGGGGGCGCTTTCTGGGGCCAACGTCCTGACTTTC. Protein product: CASSRQGALSGANVLTF.

The gene calls are TRBV7-9 and TRBJ1-4; D ambiguous. CDR1 is SEHNR, CDR2 FQNEAQ, per germline (reference sequence). V lost 7 bases and J 0 bases, leaving 18 bases between the germline ends. This CDR3 region has 17 residues. The CDR3 loop reads CASTFIEGSATNEKLFF. CDR3 nucleotide sequence: TGTGCCAGCACCTTTATCGAGGGAAGTGCAACTAATGAAAAACTGTTTTTT.

V usage is TRBV11-2 and J usage is TRBJ2-2; tentative D call: TRBD2 (5 bases). The V end lost 5 bases, the J end lost 0 bases, and 13 bases lay between the germline ends. The CDR3 is made up of 16 amino acids. Germline CDR1 and CDR2: SGHAT and FQNNGV. CDR3 bases: TGTGCCAGCAGCCCGGACTTGTTCGCGAACACCGGGGAGCTGTTTTTT. Its protein is CASSPDLFANTGELFF.